This TCR beta chain stems from a study of cytomegalovirus exposure and HLA in healthy donors. Study-level background: Earlier work reported 117 million unique TCR beta sequences from about 180 million T cells.

Researchers ran the PCR with 60 Vbeta and 13 Jbeta primers. Data came from immunoSEQ multiplex PCR; TCRdb stores just in-frame clones and leaves some out. The sample shows under 130,000 clones, more than 75% of them seen only once. V was pared by 4 bases and J by 1 base, with 10 bases between. Germline assignment: CDR1 SGHTA and CDR2 FQGNSA. This CDR3 region has 15 residues. Comment on this clone: Its antigen is not identified.

Whole-study results and caveats: For most TCR sequences rarity was the rule, although some public TCRs occurred in many donors. Investigators reported approximately 170 TCR beta chains as tied to cytomegalovirus.

The chain carries TRBV7-2 and TRBJ1-4; perhaps TRBD1 as D (5 bases). Material for sequencing was PBMCs. The receptor comes from a woman under 30 in good health and CMV-seropositive. Here the CDR3 DNA reads TGTGCCAGCAGCTCGCGGGGGGGAACTAATGAAAAACTGTTTTTT. As protein: CASSSRGGTNEKLFF. Filled out from reference TRBV7-2 and TRBJ1-4, the complete variable domain reads GAGVSQSPSNKVTEKGKDVELRCDPISGHTALYWYRQSLGQGLEFLIYFQGNSAPDKSGLPSDRFSAERTGGSVSTLTIQRTQQEDSAVYLCASSSRGGTNEKLFFGSGTQLSVL.